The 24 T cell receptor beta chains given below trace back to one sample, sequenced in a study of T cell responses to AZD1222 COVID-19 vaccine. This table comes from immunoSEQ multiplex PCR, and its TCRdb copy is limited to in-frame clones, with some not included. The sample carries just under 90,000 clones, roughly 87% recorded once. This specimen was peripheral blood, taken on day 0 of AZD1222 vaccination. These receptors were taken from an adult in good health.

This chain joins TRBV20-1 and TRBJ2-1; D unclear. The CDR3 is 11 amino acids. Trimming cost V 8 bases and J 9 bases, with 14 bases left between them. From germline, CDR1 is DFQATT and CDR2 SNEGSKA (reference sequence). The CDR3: CSSAPEVEQFF. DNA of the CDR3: TGCAGTTCAGCCCCAGAAGTTGAGCAGTTCTTC.

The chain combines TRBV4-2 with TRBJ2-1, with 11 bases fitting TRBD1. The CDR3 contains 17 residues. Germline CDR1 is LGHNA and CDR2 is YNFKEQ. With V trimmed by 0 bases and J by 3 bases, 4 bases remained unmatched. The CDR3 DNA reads TGTGCCAGCAGCCAAGATCAGGGGACAGGGGGCTACAATGAGCAGTTCTTC. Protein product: CASSQDQGTGGYNEQFF.

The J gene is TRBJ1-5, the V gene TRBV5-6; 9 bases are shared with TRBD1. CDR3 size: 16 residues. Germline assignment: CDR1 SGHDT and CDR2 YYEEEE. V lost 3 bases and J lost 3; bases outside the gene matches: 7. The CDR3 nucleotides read TGTGCCAGCAGCTCCCTACAGGGGGCATTCAATCAGCCCCAGCATTTT. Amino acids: CASSSLQGAFNQPQHF.

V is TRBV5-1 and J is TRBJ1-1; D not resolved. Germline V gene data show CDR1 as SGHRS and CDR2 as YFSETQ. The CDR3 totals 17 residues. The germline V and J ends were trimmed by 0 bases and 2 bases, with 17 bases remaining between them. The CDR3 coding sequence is TGCGCCAGCAGCTTGGGGGCCGGAGGGCCGCTCAACACTGAAGCTTTCTTT. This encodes CASSLGAGGPLNTEAFF.

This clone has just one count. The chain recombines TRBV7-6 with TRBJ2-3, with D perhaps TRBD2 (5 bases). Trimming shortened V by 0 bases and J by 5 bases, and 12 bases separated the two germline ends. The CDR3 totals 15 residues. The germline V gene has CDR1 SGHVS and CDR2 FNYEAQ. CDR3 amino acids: CASSLAELGRDTQYF. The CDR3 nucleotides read TGTGCCAGCAGCTTAGCAGAACTAGGGCGAGATACGCAGTATTTT.

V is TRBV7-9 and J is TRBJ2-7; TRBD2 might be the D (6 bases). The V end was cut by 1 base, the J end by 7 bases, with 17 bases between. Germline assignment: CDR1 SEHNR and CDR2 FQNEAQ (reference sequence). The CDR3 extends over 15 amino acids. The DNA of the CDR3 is TGTGCCAGCAGCTTAGTCGGTCGGGACTCGGATGAGCAGTACTTC. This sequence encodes CASSLVGRDSDEQYF.

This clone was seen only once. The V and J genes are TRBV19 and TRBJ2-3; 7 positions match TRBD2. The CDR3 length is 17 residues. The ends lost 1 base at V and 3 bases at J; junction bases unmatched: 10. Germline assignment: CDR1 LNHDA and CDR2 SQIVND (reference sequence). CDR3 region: CASSIGPVGGKTDTQYF. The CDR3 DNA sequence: TGTGCCAGTAGTATAGGCCCCGTGGGAGGGAAGACAGATACGCAGTATTTT.

The CDR3 region has the DNA TGCGCCAGCAGCTTGGAGTTTGGGCAGGGAAGGATACGATGGTACTTC. This codes for CASSLEFGQGRIRWYF. The rearrangement uses TRBV5-1 and TRBJ2-7; maybe TRBD1 (5 bases). This CDR3 spans 16 amino acids. V lost 0 bases and J 12 bases, leaving 25 bases between the germline ends. Per germline, CDR1 SGHRS and CDR2 YFSETQ.

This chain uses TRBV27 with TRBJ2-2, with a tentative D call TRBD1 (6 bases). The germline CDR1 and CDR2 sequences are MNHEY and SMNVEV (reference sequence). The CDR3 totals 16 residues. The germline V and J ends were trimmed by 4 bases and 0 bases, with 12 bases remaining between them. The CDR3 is CASSSPGTTNTGELFF. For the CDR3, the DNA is TGTGCCAGCAGTTCCCCCGGGACAACGAACACCGGGGAGCTGTTTTTT.

The CDR3 is CASSDQTGGSEKLFF. The CDR3 bases are TGTGCCAGCAGTGATCAGACAGGGGGCAGTGAAAAACTGTTTTTT. The chain links TRBV6-6 to TRBJ1-4, with 10 bases lining up with TRBD1. Looked up from germline, CDR1 is MNHNY and CDR2 is SVGAGI (reference sequence). There are 15 residues in the CDR3. Trimming took 5 bases from V and 7 from J; bases not matched to a gene: 7.

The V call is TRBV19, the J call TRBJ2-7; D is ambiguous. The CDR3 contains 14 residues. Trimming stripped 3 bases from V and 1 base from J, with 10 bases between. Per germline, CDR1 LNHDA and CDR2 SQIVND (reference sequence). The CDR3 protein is CASSMVRGSYEQYF. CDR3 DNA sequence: TGTGCCAGTAGTATGGTGCGCGGATCCTACGAGCAGTACTTC.

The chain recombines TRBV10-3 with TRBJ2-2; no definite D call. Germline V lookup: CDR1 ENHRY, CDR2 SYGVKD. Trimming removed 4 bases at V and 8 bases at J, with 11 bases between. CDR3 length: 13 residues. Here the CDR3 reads CAISGGQLGELFF. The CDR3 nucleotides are TGTGCCATCAGTGGAGGCCAACTTGGGGAGCTGTTTTTT.

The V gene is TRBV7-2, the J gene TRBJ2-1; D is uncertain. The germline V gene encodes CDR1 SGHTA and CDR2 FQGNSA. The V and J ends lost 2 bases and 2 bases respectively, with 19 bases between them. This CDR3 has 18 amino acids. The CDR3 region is CASSLRTGIGLTYNEQFF. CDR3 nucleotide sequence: TGTGCCAGCAGCTTACGGACGGGTATAGGCTTAACCTACAATGAGCAGTTCTTC. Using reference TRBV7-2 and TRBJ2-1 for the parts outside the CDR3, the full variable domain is GAGVSQSPSNKVTEKGKDVELRCDPISGHTALYWYRQSLGQGLEFLIYFQGNSAPDKSGLPSDRFSAERTGGSVSTLTIQRTQQEDSAVYLCASSLRTGIGLTYNEQFFGPGTRLTVL.

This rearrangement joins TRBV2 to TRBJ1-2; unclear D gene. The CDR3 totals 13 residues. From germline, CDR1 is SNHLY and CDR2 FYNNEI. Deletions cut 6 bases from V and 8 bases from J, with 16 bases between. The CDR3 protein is CASSIGPGRGYTF. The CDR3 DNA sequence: TGTGCCAGCAGCATCGGTCCCGGGAGGGGCTACACCTTC. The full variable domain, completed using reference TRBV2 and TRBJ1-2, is EPEVTQTPSHQVTQMGQEVILRCVPISNHLYFYWYRQILGQKVEFLVSFYNNEISEKSEIFDDQFSVERPDGSNFTLKIRSTKLEDSAMYFCASSIGPGRGYTFGSGTRLTVV.

This chain's CDR3 is CASSHGTLNTGELFF. In nucleotides, the CDR3 is TGTGCCAGCAGCCATGGGACTCTTAACACCGGGGAGCTGTTTTTT. The V and J genes are TRBV11-2 and TRBJ2-2, with D perhaps matching TRBD2 (6 bases). The CDR3 covers 15 residues. V dropped 5 bases and J dropped 2 bases, with 12 bases sitting between them. Germline V gene data show CDR1 as SGHAT and CDR2 as FQNNGV.

CDR3 sequence reads: CASSSKAAESGNTIYF. CDR3 nucleotide sequence: TGTGCCAGCAGCTCTAAAGCGGCGGAATCTGGAAACACCATATATTTT. The V and J genes are TRBV5-4 and TRBJ1-3; D gene uncertain. CDR3 length: 16 amino acids. Per the germline V gene, CDR1 is SGHNT and CDR2 is YYREEE (reference sequence). The V and J ends lost 3 bases and 1 base respectively, with 14 bases between them.

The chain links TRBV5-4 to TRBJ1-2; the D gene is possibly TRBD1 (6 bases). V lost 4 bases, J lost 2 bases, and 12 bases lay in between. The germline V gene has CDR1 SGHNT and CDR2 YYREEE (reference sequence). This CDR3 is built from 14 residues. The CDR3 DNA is TGTGCCAGCAGCGTTGGTGGGGGCAACTATGGCTACACCTTC. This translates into CASSVGGGNYGYTF.

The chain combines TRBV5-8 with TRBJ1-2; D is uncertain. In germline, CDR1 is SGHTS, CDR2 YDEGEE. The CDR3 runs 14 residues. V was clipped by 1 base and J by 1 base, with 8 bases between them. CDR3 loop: CASSLSWNNYGYTF. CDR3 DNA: TGTGCCAGCAGCTTGTCTTGGAATAACTATGGCTACACCTTC.

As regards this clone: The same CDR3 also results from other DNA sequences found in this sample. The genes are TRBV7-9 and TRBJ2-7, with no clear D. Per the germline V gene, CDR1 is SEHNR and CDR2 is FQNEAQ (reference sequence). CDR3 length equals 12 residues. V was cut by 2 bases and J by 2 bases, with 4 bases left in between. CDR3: CASSLRAYEQYF. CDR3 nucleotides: TGTGCCAGCAGCTTACGGGCCTACGAGCAGTACTTC.

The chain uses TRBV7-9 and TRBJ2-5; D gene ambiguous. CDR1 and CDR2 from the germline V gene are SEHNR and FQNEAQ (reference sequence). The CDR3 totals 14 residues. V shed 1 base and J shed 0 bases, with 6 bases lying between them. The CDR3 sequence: CASSLDRNQETQYF. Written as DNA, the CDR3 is TGTGCCAGCAGCTTAGATCGAAACCAAGAGACCCAGTACTTC.

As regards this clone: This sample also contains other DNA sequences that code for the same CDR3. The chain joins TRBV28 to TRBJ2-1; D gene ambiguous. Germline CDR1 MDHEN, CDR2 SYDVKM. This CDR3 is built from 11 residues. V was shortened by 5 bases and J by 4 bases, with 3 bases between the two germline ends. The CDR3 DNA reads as TGTGCCAGCAGTCCATACAATGAGCAGTTCTTC. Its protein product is CASSPYNEQFF.

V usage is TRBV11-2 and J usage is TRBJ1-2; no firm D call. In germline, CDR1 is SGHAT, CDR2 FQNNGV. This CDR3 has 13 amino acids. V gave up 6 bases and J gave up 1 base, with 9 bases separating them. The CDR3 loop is CASRGWVNYGYTF. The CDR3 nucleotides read TGTGCCAGCAGGGGGTGGGTTAACTATGGCTACACCTTC.

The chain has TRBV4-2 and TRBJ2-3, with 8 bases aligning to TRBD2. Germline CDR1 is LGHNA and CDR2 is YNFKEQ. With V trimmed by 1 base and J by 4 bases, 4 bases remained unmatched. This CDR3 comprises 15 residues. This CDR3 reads CASSQGAGAPDTQYF. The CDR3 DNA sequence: TGTGCCAGCAGCCAAGGAGCGGGAGCCCCAGATACGCAGTATTTT.

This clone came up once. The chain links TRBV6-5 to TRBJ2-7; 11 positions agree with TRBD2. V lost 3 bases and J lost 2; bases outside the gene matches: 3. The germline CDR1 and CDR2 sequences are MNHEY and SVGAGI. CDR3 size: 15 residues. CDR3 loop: CASSYPGLAAYEQYF. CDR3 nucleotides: TGTGCCAGCAGTTATCCGGGACTAGCGGCCTACGAGCAGTACTTC.